This T cell receptor beta chain is drawn from a study of blood T cell repertoires in COVID-19. In the study overall: COVID-19 samples, acute and convalescent, were from the United States, Italy and Spain. T cells, B-cell-depleted T cells, or PBMCs supplied cDNA or gDNA.

The ends lost 7 bases at V and 2 bases at J; junction bases unmatched: 7. The CDR3 spans 14 residues. The germline gives CDR1 SGHAT, CDR2 FQNNGV. In the source study's methods: For nucleated cells, counts were estimated from reference gene primer amplification. TCRdb keeps only in-frame clones here, not all; method: immunoSEQ multiplex PCR. V and J calls and clone size are as listed in that table; D and trimming were resolved from the DNA. Found here are around 68,000 clones, 80% to 90% of them singletons; the top ten hold approximately 7%. V gene TRBV11-2 combines with J gene TRBJ2-5; 7 bases line up with TRBD1. The source is a man aged 50 to 59 with active COVID-19. The sample comprised peripheral blood. The chain's CDR3 is CASTPQGVQETQYF. CDR3 DNA sequence: TGTGCCAGCACCCCCCAGGGGGTTCAAGAGACCCAGTACTTC. The full variable domain, completed using reference TRBV11-2 and TRBJ2-5, is EAGVAQSPRYKIIEKRQSVAFWCNPISGHATLYWYQQILGQGPKLLIQFQNNGVVDDSQLPKDRFSAERLKGVDSTLKIQPAKLEDSAVYLCASTPQGVQETQYFGPGTRLLVL.